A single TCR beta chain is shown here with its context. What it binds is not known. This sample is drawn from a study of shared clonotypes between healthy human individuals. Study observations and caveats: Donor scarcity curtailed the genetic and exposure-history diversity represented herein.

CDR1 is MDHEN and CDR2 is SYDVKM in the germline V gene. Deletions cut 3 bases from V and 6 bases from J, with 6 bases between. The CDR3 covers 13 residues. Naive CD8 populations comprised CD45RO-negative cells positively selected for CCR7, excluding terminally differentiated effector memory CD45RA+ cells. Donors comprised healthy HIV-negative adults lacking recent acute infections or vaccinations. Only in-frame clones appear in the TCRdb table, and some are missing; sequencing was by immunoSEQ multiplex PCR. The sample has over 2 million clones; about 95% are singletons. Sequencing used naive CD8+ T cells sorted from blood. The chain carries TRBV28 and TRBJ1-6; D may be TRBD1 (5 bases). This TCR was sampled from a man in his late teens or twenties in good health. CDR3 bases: TGTGCCAGCAGTTTGGGGACTAATTCACCCCTCCACTTT. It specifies CASSLGTNSPLHF.